The 32 T cell receptor beta chains listed next were all sequenced from one sample in a study of neoadjuvant nivolumab and ipilimumab in lung cancer. TCRdb keeps only in-frame clones here, not all; method: immunoSEQ multiplex PCR. The table shows fewer than 40,000 clones, with 90% occurring only once. The starting material was peripheral blood, obtained after neoadjuvant nivolumab, alone or with ipilimumab, at or shortly before surgery. These receptors originate from an adult with non-small cell lung cancer.

The V and J genes are TRBV6-6 and TRBJ2-7, with TRBD2 matching 9 bases. This CDR3 is 15 amino acids long. The V and J ends lost 2 bases and 5 bases, in that order; junction bases with no gene match: 7. Germline lookup yields CDR1 MNHNY and CDR2 SVGAGI (reference sequence). The CDR3 nucleotides are TGTGCCAGCAGTTACGCGGGGGGGGTGGTAGACGAGCAGTACTTC. This translates into CASSYAGGVVDEQYF.

The V gene is TRBV20-1, the J gene TRBJ2-5; D may be TRBD2 (6 bases). The CDR3 loop spans 11 amino acids. The V end lost 3 bases, the J end lost 5 bases, and 7 bases lay between the germline ends. The germline gives CDR1 DFQATT, CDR2 SNEGSKA (reference sequence). In nucleotides, the CDR3 is TGCAGTGCTAGTGGAGGGGAGACCCAGTACTTC. Translating gives CSASGGETQYF.

The rearrangement uses TRBV5-5 and TRBJ1-1; possibly TRBD1 for D (5 bases). Between the trimmed V and J ends, which lost 0 bases and 4 bases, there was a span of 10 bases. Per the germline V gene, CDR1 is SGHKS and CDR2 is YYEKEE (reference sequence). The CDR3 sequence is 14 residues long. This chain's CDR3 is CASSLVSGSTEAFF. CDR3 DNA sequence: TGTGCCAGCAGCTTGGTGTCAGGGAGCACTGAAGCTTTCTTT.

The chain carries TRBV27 and TRBJ2-3; 13 bases align to TRBD2. Germline V gene data show CDR1 as MNHEY and CDR2 as SMNVEV (reference sequence). The CDR3 covers 15 residues. Losses at the gene ends were 3 bases for V and 4 bases for J; bases not matched to a gene: 1. Written as DNA, the CDR3 is TGTGCCAGCAGTTTGGGACTAGCGGGACCAGATACGCAGTATTTT. This sequence encodes CASSLGLAGPDTQYF.

This clone was picked up one time. The rearrangement links TRBV10-2 to TRBJ2-3; tentatively, D is TRBD2 (6 bases). CDR1 is WSHSY, CDR2 SAAADI, per germline. This CDR3 spans 15 amino acids. Trimming cost V 6 bases and J 3 bases, with 16 bases left between them. CDR3 protein: CASSDPLRGTDTQYF. CDR3 in DNA: TGCGCCAGCAGCGACCCCTTGCGGGGTACAGATACGCAGTATTTT.

V usage is TRBV6-5 and J usage is TRBJ1-2, with D maybe TRBD1 (6 bases). V shed 0 bases and J shed 4 bases, with 12 bases lying between them. The CDR3 length is 15 residues. Germline CDR1 and CDR2: MNHEY and SVGAGI. CDR3 sequence (DNA): TGTGCCAGCAGTTACTCGGACAGAGCCTCCTATGGCTACACCTTC. The encoded protein is CASSYSDRASYGYTF.

The chain combines TRBV27 with TRBJ2-1; D remains unclear. Deletions cut 4 bases from V and 4 bases from J, with 8 bases between. The CDR3 has 13 residues. Germline CDR1 reads MNHEY; CDR2 reads SMNVEV (reference sequence). DNA of the CDR3: TGTGCCAGCAGTTATGATAGGTACAATGAGCAGTTCTTC. It encodes CASSYDRYNEQFF.

The V and J genes are TRBV5-1 and TRBJ1-1; 7 bases align to TRBD1. This CDR3 is 14 amino acids long. The V and J ends lost 0 bases and 5 bases, in that order; junction bases with no gene match: 4. Germline V gives CDR1 SGHRS, CDR2 YFSETQ. In DNA, the CDR3 is TGCGCCAGCAGCTTGGCAGGGACAGTTACTGAAGCTTTCTTT. It yields the protein CASSLAGTVTEAFF.

The chain uses TRBV18 and TRBJ2-1; 9 bases fit TRBD2. Germline trimming cut 2 bases from V and 7 bases from J; bases unmatched to any gene: 6. The CDR3 consists of 15 residues. From germline, CDR1 is KGHSH and CDR2 LQKENI. In nucleotides, the CDR3 is TGTGCCAGCTCACCAGCGGGGGGGCTAGGGAATGAGCAGTTCTTC. It encodes CASSPAGGLGNEQFF.

V usage is TRBV6-5 and J usage is TRBJ1-2, with 7 nucleotides matching TRBD1. V lost 6 bases to trimming and J lost 1 base; unmatched junction nucleotides: 8. Germline V gene sequence: CDR1 MNHEY, CDR2 SVGAGI. This CDR3 is built from 15 residues. CDR3 nucleotide sequence: TGTGCCAGCAGAGGATCAGGGGGGAGTAACTATGGCTACACCTTC. Translated: CASRGSGGSNYGYTF.

This clone was detected only a few times. V usage is TRBV29-1 and J usage is TRBJ1-2; weak D call: TRBD1 (5 bases). The V and J ends lost 5 bases and 7 bases respectively, with 17 bases between them. The germline CDR1 and CDR2 sequences are SQVTM and ANQGSEA. This CDR3 contains 13 residues. DNA of the CDR3: TGCAGCGTTCCCCAGCCGGGGGACGGTGGCTACACCTTC. Its translation is CSVPQPGDGGYTF. Full variable domain (remainder filled in from reference TRBV29-1 and TRBJ1-2): SAVISQKPSRDICQRGTSLTIQCQVDSQVTMMFWYRQQPGQSLTLIATANQGSEATYESGFVIDKFPISRPNLTFSTLTVSNMSPEDSSIYLCSVPQPGDGGYTFGSGTRLTVV.

V usage is TRBV5-4 and J usage is TRBJ1-5, with D unresolved. Trimming cost V 4 bases and J 5 bases, with 10 bases left between them. The germline V gene encodes CDR1 SGHNT and CDR2 YYREEE (reference sequence). This CDR3 comprises 13 residues. CDR3 sequence: CASSVDGDQPQHF. In nucleotides, the CDR3 is TGTGCCAGCAGCGTGGACGGGGATCAGCCCCAGCATTTT.

The gene calls are TRBV4-3 and TRBJ1-2, with D possibly being TRBD1 (5 bases). The CDR3 runs to 13 residues. V lost 3 bases, J lost 1 base, and 6 bases lay in between. Looked up from germline, CDR1 is LGHNA and CDR2 is YSLEER. The CDR3 here is CASSHQGNYGYTF. The CDR3 DNA is TGCGCCAGCAGCCACCAGGGTAACTATGGCTACACCTTC.

The chain carries TRBV18 and TRBJ2-4; unclear D gene. Trimming cost V 3 bases and J 0 bases, with 9 bases left between them. This CDR3 has 15 residues. Germline V gene sequence: CDR1 KGHSH, CDR2 LQKENI. Here the CDR3 DNA reads TGTGCCAGCTCACCTTGGGCCGAAGCCAAAAACATTCAGTACTTC. Encoded protein: CASSPWAEAKNIQYF. Together with reference TRBV18 and TRBJ2-4, the CDR3 gives the full variable domain: NAGVMQNPRHLVRRRGQEARLRCSPMKGHSHVYWYRQLPEEGLKFMVYLQKENIIDESGMPKERFSAEFPKEGPSILRIQQVVRGDSAAYFCASSPWAEAKNIQYFGAGTRLSVL.

The V gene is TRBV6-1, the J gene TRBJ2-5; 10 bases fit TRBD2. The V gene's germline CDR1 is MNHNS and CDR2 SASEGT. This CDR3 is built from 12 residues. V shed 10 bases, J shed 5 bases, and the junction held 4 bases outside the gene matches. The CDR3 DNA sequence: TGTGCCACCGGGACTAGCGCCGAGACCCAGTACTTC. It codes for CATGTSAETQYF.

The rearrangement joins TRBV6-5 to TRBJ2-3, with 14 bases lining up with TRBD2. The CDR3 totals 15 residues. The V gene end was trimmed by 5 bases and the J gene end by 4 bases; junction bases not matched to a gene: 2. CDR1 is MNHEY and CDR2 is SVGAGI in the germline V gene. The CDR3 sequence is CASSRTSGGPDTQYF. The CDR3 region has the DNA TGTGCCAGCAGTCGGACTAGCGGGGGGCCAGATACGCAGTATTTT.

The rearrangement joins TRBV14 to TRBJ2-7; D is perhaps TRBD1 (6 bases). The length of the CDR3 is 12 residues. V was pared by 4 bases and J by 7 bases, with 11 bases between. Germline V CDR1 and CDR2: SGHDN, FVKESK. The CDR3 reads CASSLTGIEQYF. CDR3 sequence (DNA): TGTGCCAGCAGCCTTACAGGGATAGAGCAGTACTTC.

The CDR3 bases are TGTGCCAGCAGCGAACAGGAACGGGCCGGGGAGCTGTTTTTT. It specifies CASSEQERAGELFF. The chain couples TRBV11-2 to TRBJ2-2; D might be TRBD1 (5 bases). The CDR3 is 14 residues long. Trimming shortened V by 5 bases and J by 6 bases, and 13 bases separated the two germline ends. Germline-derived CDR1 and CDR2 are SGHAT and FQNNGV.

This clone was recorded once. The chain carries TRBV18 and TRBJ2-6; D gene unclear. Germline V lookup: CDR1 KGHSH, CDR2 LQKENI. CDR3 length: 16 amino acids. Trimming stripped 4 bases from V and 2 bases from J, with 12 bases between. As DNA, the CDR3 is TGTGCCAGCTCACTGAGTTGGGCCCCTGGGGCCAACGTCCTGACTTTC. This sequence encodes CASSLSWAPGANVLTF.

The chain uses TRBV11-2 and TRBJ1-6; D is ambiguous. Trimming took off 5 bases at V and 3 bases at J, with 8 bases between the two ends. Germline CDR1 and CDR2: SGHAT and FQNNGV. This CDR3 region has 14 residues. CDR3: CASSPGVYNSPLHF. DNA of the CDR3: TGTGCCAGCAGCCCCGGGGTCTATAATTCACCCCTCCACTTT.

J is TRBJ1-6 and V is TRBV6-5; D unresolved. The V end was cut by 6 bases, the J end by 0 bases, with 9 bases between. Germline CDR1 and CDR2: MNHEY and SVGAGI. The CDR3 loop spans 15 amino acids. Here the CDR3 DNA reads TGTGCCAGCAGACCACGCGGCTCCTATAATTCACCCCTCCACTTT. Amino acid sequence: CASRPRGSYNSPLHF.

This clone was detected once. The chain recombines TRBV6-4 with TRBJ2-3; D gene unclear. Deletions cut 2 bases from V and 2 bases from J, with 11 bases between. Germline V gene data show CDR1 as MRHNA and CDR2 as SNTAGT. The CDR3 is 15 amino acids. In nucleotides, the CDR3 is TGTGCCAGCAGTGACGGTCCGATGTCCACAGATACGCAGTATTTT. Its protein is CASSDGPMSTDTQYF.

The chain carries TRBV9 and TRBJ1-2, with D hard to call. Germline V gives CDR1 SGDLS, CDR2 YYNGEE. CDR3 length: 15 amino acids. Between the trimmed V and J ends, which lost 0 bases and 4 bases, there was a span of 13 bases. The CDR3 DNA sequence: TGTGCCAGCAGCGTAGGGAGTCGGGGTGGCTATGGCTACACCTTC. This gives the protein CASSVGSRGGYGYTF.

This clone was observed a single time. V is TRBV9 and J is TRBJ1-5; 8 positions match TRBD1. From germline, CDR1 is SGDLS and CDR2 YYNGEE. After removal of 4 bases from V and 11 bases from J, the junction contained 14 bases not matched to a gene. CDR3 length: 15 amino acids. CDR3: CASSIGTGEGRAQHF. The CDR3 region has the DNA TGTGCCAGCAGCATCGGGACAGGCGAGGGTCGAGCCCAGCATTTT.

J is TRBJ1-2 and V is TRBV29-1, with 9 bases lining up with TRBD1. This CDR3 has 12 amino acids. With 2 bases clipped from V and 13 bases from J, the junction kept 8 bases outside the gene matches. Germline lookup yields CDR1 SQVTM and CDR2 ANQGSEA. In DNA, the CDR3 is TGCAGCGTTGAACGGGACAGGGAAGGTAGCACCTTC. Translated: CSVERDREGSTF. Full variable domain (outside the CDR3, taken from reference TRBV29-1 and TRBJ1-2): SAVISQKPSRDICQRGTSLTIQCQVDSQVTMMFWYRQQPGQSLTLIATANQGSEATYESGFVIDKFPISRPNLTFSTLTVSNMSPEDSSIYLCSVERDREGSTFGSGTRLTVV.

This clone was seen a handful of times. Written as DNA, the CDR3 is TGTGCCAGCAGCCCGTCGGATGCTCATGAGCAGTTCTTC. It encodes CASSPSDAHEQFF. The rearrangement uses TRBV11-1 and TRBJ2-1, with D hard to call. CDR3 size: 13 residues. The germline CDR1 and CDR2 sequences are SGHAT and FQDESV (reference sequence). The V and J ends lost 5 bases and 8 bases respectively, with 13 bases between them.

This chain joins TRBV5-6 and TRBJ2-1, with D hard to call. The V end was cut by 4 bases, the J end by 1 base, with 15 bases between. There are 16 residues in the CDR3. From germline, CDR1 is SGHDT and CDR2 YYEEEE. The CDR3 DNA is TGTGCCAGCAGCGCCACAAGGGTTTGGTCCTACAATGAGCAGTTCTTC. Protein sequence: CASSATRVWSYNEQFF.

The chain has TRBV6-5 and TRBJ2-6, with a tentative D call TRBD1 (6 bases). The length of the CDR3 is 15 residues. The V and J ends lost 5 bases and 4 bases respectively, with 12 bases between them. Germline V gene sequence: CDR1 MNHEY, CDR2 SVGAGI. The CDR3 reads CASSNQGLGANVLTF. Here the CDR3 DNA reads TGTGCCAGCAGTAACCAGGGGCTCGGGGCCAACGTCCTGACTTTC.

V usage is TRBV2 and J usage is TRBJ1-1; D possibly corresponds to TRBD1 (5 bases). From germline, CDR1 is SNHLY and CDR2 FYNNEI. The CDR3 runs 15 residues. Deletions cut 6 bases from V and 0 bases from J, with 14 bases between. The CDR3 region has the DNA TGTGCCAGCAGCCCCGGGGGGAGAATGAACACTGAAGCTTTCTTT. Translating it yields CASSPGGRMNTEAFF.

This chain links TRBV29-1 with TRBJ2-3; TRBD2 matches 11 bases. Per germline, CDR1 SQVTM and CDR2 ANQGSEA. V shed 3 bases, J shed 2 bases, and the junction held 4 bases outside the gene matches. CDR3 size: 15 residues. CDR3 region: CSVEGTSGYTDTQYF. The CDR3 DNA reads TGCAGCGTTGAGGGGACTAGCGGCTACACAGATACGCAGTATTTT.

This sequence joins TRBV9 and TRBJ2-5, with 7 bases identical to TRBD2. This CDR3 comprises 15 residues. Trimming took 4 bases from V and 2 from J; bases not matched to a gene: 8. Germline V gene lookup returns CDR1 SGDLS and CDR2 YYNGEE. DNA for the CDR3: TGTGCCAGCAGCTGGAGCGGGGCTGCTCAAGAGACCCAGTACTTC. Encoded protein: CASSWSGAAQETQYF.

The J gene is TRBJ2-1, the V gene TRBV18; D possibly corresponds to TRBD1 (5 bases). Trimming cost V 6 bases and J 2 bases, with 14 bases left between them. Germline-derived CDR1 and CDR2 are KGHSH and LQKENI. The CDR3 is made up of 15 amino acids. CDR3 loop: CASSKGTGTYNEQFF. In DNA form, the CDR3 reads TGTGCCAGCTCTAAAGGCACAGGAACCTACAATGAGCAGTTCTTC.